This is a list of T cell receptor beta chains from one sample in a study of technical replicates of blood from a few donors. Sequencing was performed with immunoSEQ multiplex PCR; in TCRdb, only in-frame clones are kept and a portion is missing. Of 80,000 or so clones listed, approximately 95% are singletons. The sequenced sample consisted of T cells isolated from PBMCs. The receptors derive from a human donor in good health. CDR3s include the opening cysteine and the closing phenylalanine or tryptophan. D genes are given only for firm matches. The size field is filled for only some rows; it gives once, few, many or a size class.

. . TRBJ1-4 TRBV6-6 CASRERYEKLFF TGTGCCAGCAGAGAGAGATATGAAAAACTGTTTTTT
. . TRBJ2-4 TRBV4-3 CASSQVGGAATKNIQYF TGCGCCAGCAGCCAAGTTGGGGGGGCAGCAACCAAAAACATTCAGTACTTC
. . TRBJ1-2 TRBV10-3 CAITVTAQSNYGYTF TGTGCCATCACAGTTACAGCCCAGTCTAACTATGGCTACACCTTC
. once TRBJ1-2 TRBV30 CAWSVLAGYGYTF TGTGCCTGGAGTGTACTGGCAGGGTATGGCTACACCTTC
. . TRBJ1-1 TRBV15 CATSRDLNGNEAFF TGTGCCACCAGCAGAGATCTAAACGGGAATGAAGCTTTCTTT
. . TRBJ1-2 TRBV2 CASSEATTGKHGYTF TGTGCCAGCAGTGAAGCGACTACGGGAAAACATGGCTACACCTTC
. . TRBJ2-7 TRBV27 CASSSDYEQYF TGTGCCAGCAGTTCAGACTACGAGCAGTACTTC
TRBD1 . TRBJ1-2 TRBV30 CAGQTGRGYTF TGTGCCGGGCAGACAGGGAGAGGCTACACCTTC
. . TRBJ2-1 TRBV5-4 CASTSLDNEQFF TGTGCCAGCACCTCCTTAGACAATGAGCAGTTCTTC
. once TRBJ2-7 TRBV11-1 CASSLVSYEQYF TGTGCCAGCAGCTTAGTCTCTTACGAGCAGTACTTC
TRBD1 . TRBJ2-6 TRBV6-5 CASSIQGTGANVLTF TGTGCCAGCAGTATACAGGGGACTGGGGCCAACGTCCTGACTTTC
. . TRBJ2-1 TRBV7-2 CASTGGKNAYNEQFF TGTGCCAGCACCGGGGGAAAGAACGCCTACAATGAGCAGTTCTTC
. . TRBJ1-5 TRBV9 CASSGPGISNQPQHF TGTGCCAGCAGCGGGCCCGGGATTAGCAATCAGCCCCAGCATTTT
TRBD1 . TRBJ2-7 TRBV6-1 CASSEGRGLEQYF TGTGCCAGCAGTGAGGGCAGGGGGCTTGAGCAGTACTTC
. . TRBJ2-1 TRBV7-3 CASSLSGGLYNEQFF TGTGCCAGCAGCTTATCTGGGGGACTTTACAATGAGCAGTTCTTC
. . TRBJ1-2 TRBV30 CAWEGRDGYTF TGTGCCTGGGAGGGGAGGGATGGCTACACCTTC
TRBD1 . TRBJ1-5 TRBV7-2 CASSLAGQGNQPQHF TGTGCCAGCAGCTTAGCGGGACAGGGCAATCAGCCCCAGCATTTT
TRBD2 . TRBJ2-7 TRBV5-1 CASSLGTSPDEQYF TGCGCCAGCAGCTTGGGGACTAGCCCCGACGAGCAGTACTTC
. . TRBJ2-2 TRBV27 CASSFRGTGELFF TGTGCCAGCAGTTTTAGGGGGACCGGGGAGCTGTTTTTT
TRBD1 . TRBJ2-1 TRBV13 CASSTRQGNNEQFF TGTGCCAGCAGCACGCGACAGGGTAACAATGAGCAGTTCTTC
. . TRBJ2-1 TRBV14 CASRYTGSNEQFF TGTGCCAGCAGGTATACAGGGAGCAATGAGCAGTTCTTC
. . TRBJ2-1 TRBV11-3 CASSLKGTSPYNEQFF TGTGCCAGCAGCCTAAAAGGGACTTCCCCCTACAATGAGCAGTTCTTC
. . TRBJ2-1 TRBV14 CASNRAGERAFNEQFF TGTGCCAGCAACAGGGCGGGGGAACGGGCCTTCAATGAGCAGTTCTTC
. . TRBJ1-5 TRBV7-9 CASSLGGQPQHF TGTGCCAGCTCCCTAGGGGGTCAGCCCCAGCATTTT
TRBD1 once TRBJ2-7 TRBV6-1 CASSEVGQGFDEQYF TGTGCCAGCAGTGAAGTGGGACAGGGTTTCGACGAGCAGTACTTC
TRBD2 . TRBJ2-1 TRBV6-1 CASTRGTSGVQEFF TGTGCCAGCACTAGAGGGACTAGCGGGGTTCAGGAGTTCTTC
TRBD2 . TRBJ2-3 TRBV28 CASSLGLAGVRTQYF TGTGCCAGCAGTTTGGGACTAGCGGGAGTAAGAACGCAGTATTTT
. . TRBJ1-4 TRBV4-3 CASSQALGQGWEKLFF TGCGCCAGCAGCCAAGCATTGGGTCAGGGATGGGAAAAACTGTTTTTT
. . TRBJ2-7 TRBV2 CASSDRLFGTYEQYF TGTGCCAGCAGTGACCGACTATTTGGTACCTACGAGCAGTACTTC
TRBD2 . TRBJ2-2 TRBV5-4 CASSLLAGAVTGELFF TGTGCCAGCAGCTTACTAGCGGGAGCGGTCACCGGGGAGCTGTTTTTT
. . TRBJ2-1 TRBV6-1 CASITDSSYNEQFF TGTGCCAGCATTACCGATAGCTCCTACAATGAGCAGTTCTTC
. few TRBJ1-2 TRBV2 CASSEPTSGYGYTF TGTGCCAGCAGTGAACCAACCTCGGGCTATGGCTACACCTTC
. . TRBJ1-3 TRBV9 CASSVGQLNSGNTIYF TGTGCCAGCAGCGTAGGACAGCTTAACTCTGGAAACACCATATATTTT
. . TRBJ1-1 TRBV29-1 CSEASTGEAFF TGCAGCGAGGCCTCCACAGGGGAAGCTTTCTTT
. . TRBJ2-2 TRBV2 CASRETGFGELFF TGTGCCAGCAGAGAGACAGGATTCGGGGAGCTGTTTTTT
TRBD1 . TRBJ1-2 TRBV7-2 CASSYERGRQGYTF TGTGCCAGCAGCTACGAAAGGGGGCGTCAAGGCTACACCTTC
TRBD1 . TRBJ2-3 TRBV7-6 CASSQLQGAGADTQYF TGTGCCAGCAGCCAATTACAGGGGGCCGGGGCAGATACGCAGTATTTT
. once TRBJ1-2 TRBV19 CASSIGGPNYGYTF TGTGCCAGTAGTATAGGTGGGCCGAACTATGGCTACACCTTC
TRBD1 once TRBJ1-5 TRBV7-2 CASSPLGQGDQPQHF TGTGCCAGCAGCCCGCTGGGACAGGGTGATCAGCCCCAGCATTTT
TRBD1 . TRBJ1-1 TRBV28 CASSLGDRGHTEAFF TGTGCCAGCAGTTTAGGGGACAGGGGTCACACTGAAGCTTTCTTT
. . TRBJ2-1 TRBV6-5 CASSYSWGPRHNEQFF TGTGCCAGCAGTTACTCTTGGGGCCCCCGACACAATGAGCAGTTCTTC
. . TRBJ2-5 TRBV6-5 CASSYGQGRKETQYF TGTGCCAGCAGTTACGGGCAGGGAAGAAAGGAGACCCAGTACTTC
TRBD2 . TRBJ2-7 TRBV29-1 CSVEGLAGDLSYEQYF TGCAGCGTTGAGGGCCTAGCGGGAGATCTGTCCTACGAGCAGTACTTC
. once TRBJ2-7 TRBV19 CASSIDHGTHYEQYF TGTGCCAGTAGTATAGATCACGGGACTCACTACGAGCAGTACTTC
TRBD2 once TRBJ2-2 TRBV27 CASSLRAGGHTGELFF TGTGCCAGCAGTTTACGAGCGGGAGGACACACCGGGGAGCTGTTTTTT
. . TRBJ2-2 TRBV28 CASSPLVRLNTGELFF TGTGCCAGCAGTCCCCTTGTCAGGTTGAACACCGGGGAGCTGTTTTTT
. . TRBJ2-7 TRBV10-3 CAIRLATEGEQYF TGTGCCATCAGGCTAGCGACGGAGGGCGAGCAGTACTTC
TRBD1 . TRBJ2-3 TRBV23-1 CASSSSNGQGSTDTQYF TGCGCCAGCTCTTCATCAAATGGACAGGGAAGCACAGATACGCAGTATTTT
. . TRBJ2-7 TRBV2 CASSTPGATSYEQYF TGTGCCAGCAGCACCCCGGGAGCCACTTCCTACGAGCAGTACTTC